This TCR beta chain was recorded in a study of early stage breast cancer tumors. As for this clone: Its antigen is unidentified.

Study findings and constraints: Tumor and normal breast were distinguished via blood comparison in about 90% of the 16 patients. Tumors had about 2.5-fold higher T cell density and higher clonality than adjacent normal breast tissue.

Germline CDR1 and CDR2: MNHEY and SVGAGI. Trimming pared 10 bases from V and 0 bases from J, leaving 15 bases between. This CDR3 has 14 residues. Clones were sequenced by immunoSEQ multiplex PCR, and TCRdb holds only the in-frame ones, with some missing. The repertoire includes about 41,000 clones, 55% to 75% of them detected once, and about 6.8% sits in the top ten. Sequenced material: blood. This rearrangement joins TRBV6-5 to TRBJ1-2; D remains unclear. The TCR comes from a person in their fifties with breast cancer. The CDR3 sequence is CATGAGIANYGYTF. CDR3 nucleotide sequence: TGTGCCACCGGTGCGGGGATTGCTAACTATGGCTACACCTTC.